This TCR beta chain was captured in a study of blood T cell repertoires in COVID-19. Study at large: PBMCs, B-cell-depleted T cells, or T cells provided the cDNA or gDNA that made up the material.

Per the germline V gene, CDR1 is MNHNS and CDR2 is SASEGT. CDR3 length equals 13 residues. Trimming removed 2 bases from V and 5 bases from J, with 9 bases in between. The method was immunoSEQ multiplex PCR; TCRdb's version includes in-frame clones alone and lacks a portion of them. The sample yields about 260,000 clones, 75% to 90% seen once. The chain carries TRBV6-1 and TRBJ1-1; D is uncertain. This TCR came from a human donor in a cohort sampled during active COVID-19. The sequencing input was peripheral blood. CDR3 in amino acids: CASSELSLTEAFF. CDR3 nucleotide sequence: TGTGCCAGCAGTGAACTATCTTTGACTGAAGCTTTCTTT.